A selection of T cell receptor beta chains follows, all from one sample in a study of metastatic and nonmetastatic thyroid tumors. MiXCR reprocessed the PCR reads for TCRdb. The profile shows around 18,000 clones, about 32% of them singletons. Sequencing input: tumor tissue. These receptors originate from a male donor with papillary thyroid cancer or a benign thyroid nodule (not recorded which). Some clones in this sample may be carry-over from other donors' samples. The CDR3 runs from the conserved cysteine through the conserved F or W. A D gene is named only where the DNA matches it firmly. Rows may omit the clone size; those that give it use once, few, many or a size class.

cdr3_aa: CASSPSDSRALHF
cdr3_nt: TGTGCCAGCTCACCCTCGGACAGCCGCGCCCTCCACTTT
cdr3_length: 13
clone_size: -
v_call: TRBV18
j_call: TRBJ1-6
d_call: -

cdr3_aa: CASSDGGATDTQYF
cdr3_nt: TGTGCCAGCAGTGACGGGGGGGCCACAGATACGCAGTATTTT
cdr3_length: 14
clone_size: many
v_call: TRBV6-4
j_call: TRBJ2-3
d_call: -

cdr3_aa: CASSLYYGYTF
cdr3_nt: TGTGCCAGCAGCTTGTACTATGGCTACACCTTC
cdr3_length: 11
clone_size: few
v_call: TRBV5-4
j_call: TRBJ1-2
d_call: -

cdr3_aa: CASSLAVNTEAFF
cdr3_nt: TGCGCCAGCAGCTTGGCTGTGAACACTGAAGCTTTCTTT
cdr3_length: 13
clone_size: medium-sized
v_call: TRBV5-1
j_call: TRBJ1-1
d_call: -

cdr3_aa: CASSERSGANVLTF
cdr3_nt: TGTGCCAGCAGTGAAAGATCTGGGGCCAACGTCCTGACTTTC
cdr3_length: 14
clone_size: many
v_call: TRBV2
j_call: TRBJ2-6
d_call: -

cdr3_aa: CATRDNAFVQYF
cdr3_nt: TGTGCCACCCGGGACAATGCCTTTGTGCAGTACTTC
cdr3_length: 12
clone_size: -
v_call: TRBV27
j_call: TRBJ2-7
d_call: -

cdr3_aa: CSAKPLESEPLEQYF
cdr3_nt: TGCAGTGCTAAACCCCTAGAATCCGAGCCCTTAGAGCAGTACTTC
cdr3_length: 15
clone_size: -
v_call: TRBV20-1
j_call: TRBJ2-7
d_call: -

cdr3_aa: CAISAPHRADSHHSYEQYF
cdr3_nt: TGTGCCATCAGTGCCCCCCACAGAGCGGACTCCCACCACTCCTACGAGCAGTACTTC
cdr3_length: 19
clone_size: once
v_call: TRBV10-3
j_call: TRBJ2-7
d_call: -

cdr3_aa: CASSLAVSSYEQYF
cdr3_nt: TGTGCCAGCAGCTTGGCGGTTAGCTCCTACGAGCAGTACTTC
cdr3_length: 14
clone_size: -
v_call: TRBV5-6
j_call: TRBJ2-7
d_call: -

cdr3_aa: CASSHDLYEQYF
cdr3_nt: TGTGCCAGCAGCCACGACTTATACGAGCAGTACTTC
cdr3_length: 12
clone_size: many
v_call: TRBV6-1
j_call: TRBJ2-7
d_call: -

cdr3_aa: CSATPGTKIGELFF
cdr3_nt: TGCAGTGCGACGCCCGGGACAAAAATCGGGGAGCTGTTTTTT
cdr3_length: 14
clone_size: -
v_call: TRBV20-1
j_call: TRBJ2-2
d_call: -

cdr3_aa: CASSVRGATGNTIYF
cdr3_nt: TGTGCCAGCAGTGTCCGAGGGGCGACTGGAAACACCATATATTTT
cdr3_length: 15
clone_size: many
v_call: TRBV2
j_call: TRBJ1-3
d_call: -

cdr3_aa: CASSQVTDTEAFF
cdr3_nt: TGCGCCAGCAGCCAGGTGACGGACACTGAAGCTTTCTTT
cdr3_length: 13
clone_size: many
v_call: TRBV5-1
j_call: TRBJ1-1
d_call: -

cdr3_aa: CSARDFRRPGTEAFF
cdr3_nt: TGCAGTGCTAGAGATTTTCGCAGGCCTGGCACTGAAGCTTTCTTT
cdr3_length: 15
clone_size: many
v_call: TRBV20-1
j_call: TRBJ1-1
d_call: -

cdr3_aa: CASSPSGLSYEQYF
cdr3_nt: TGTGCCAGCAGCCCCTCGGGCCTCTCCTACGAGCAGTACTTC
cdr3_length: 14
clone_size: -
v_call: TRBV5-6
j_call: TRBJ2-7
d_call: -

cdr3_aa: CASSPGRAQIF
cdr3_nt: TGTGCCAGCAGCCCCGGGAGAGCTCAGATCTTC
cdr3_length: 11
clone_size: -
v_call: TRBV11-1
j_call: TRBJ2-1
d_call: -

cdr3_aa: CSAPLRQGYSNQPQHF
cdr3_nt: TGCAGTGCTCCCCTGAGACAGGGGTATAGCAATCAGCCCCAGCATTTT
cdr3_length: 16
clone_size: -
v_call: TRBV20-1
j_call: TRBJ1-5
d_call: TRBD1

cdr3_aa: CSASLTSGNNEQFF
cdr3_nt: TGCAGTGCTAGTCTAACTAGCGGGAACAATGAGCAGTTCTTC
cdr3_length: 14
clone_size: -
v_call: TRBV20-1
j_call: TRBJ2-1
d_call: TRBD2

cdr3_aa: CASGVASGHQETQYF
cdr3_nt: TGTGCTAGTGGGGTTGCTTCTGGGCACCAAGAGACCCAGTACTTC
cdr3_length: 15
clone_size: -
v_call: TRBV12-5
j_call: TRBJ2-5
d_call: -

cdr3_aa: CASSESKADSYNEQFF
cdr3_nt: TGCGCCAGCAGTGAGTCGAAAGCGGACTCCTACAATGAGCAGTTCTTC
cdr3_length: 16
clone_size: medium-sized
v_call: TRBV10-1
j_call: TRBJ2-1
d_call: -

cdr3_aa: CASSRGGTF
cdr3_nt: TGTGCCAGCAGCCGAGGAGGGACATTT
cdr3_length: 9
clone_size: -
v_call: TRBV11-2
j_call: TRBJ2-6
d_call: -

cdr3_aa: CASSFGGGGDQPQHF
cdr3_nt: TGTGCCAGCAGTTTTGGGGGGGGCGGCGATCAGCCCCAGCATTTT
cdr3_length: 15
clone_size: medium-sized
v_call: TRBV12-3/TRBV12-4
j_call: TRBJ1-5
d_call: -

cdr3_aa: CASSLWTSPYEQYF
cdr3_nt: TGCGCCAGCAGCTTGTGGACATCTCCCTACGAGCAGTACTTC
cdr3_length: 14
clone_size: -
v_call: TRBV5-1
j_call: TRBJ2-7
d_call: -

cdr3_aa: CASSSPRGAREAFF
cdr3_nt: TGTGCCAGCAGTTCTCCAAGGGGGGCGCGTGAAGCTTTCTTT
cdr3_length: 14
clone_size: -
v_call: TRBV28
j_call: TRBJ1-1
d_call: -

cdr3_aa: CASSFADSGVGNTIYF
cdr3_nt: TGTGCCAGCAGTTTCGCGGACAGCGGGGTTGGAAACACCATATATTTT
cdr3_length: 16
clone_size: few
v_call: TRBV28
j_call: TRBJ1-3
d_call: -

cdr3_aa: CSARDTGLAGVFSYEQYF
cdr3_nt: TGCAGTGCTAGGGACACGGGACTAGCGGGAGTGTTCTCCTACGAGCAGTACTTC
cdr3_length: 18
clone_size: -
v_call: TRBV20-1
j_call: TRBJ2-7
d_call: TRBD2

cdr3_aa: CASSQDRSEGARNYGYTF
cdr3_nt: TGCGCCAGCAGCCAAGATCGATCGGAGGGGGCACGGAACTATGGCTACACCTTC
cdr3_length: 18
clone_size: many
v_call: TRBV4-1
j_call: TRBJ1-2
d_call: TRBD1

cdr3_aa: CAIGRGRPYEQYF
cdr3_nt: TGTGCCATCGGGAGGGGCAGGCCCTACGAGCAGTACTTC
cdr3_length: 13
clone_size: few
v_call: TRBV28
j_call: TRBJ2-7
d_call: TRBD2

cdr3_aa: CASSQGRGEDQPQHF
cdr3_nt: TGCGCCAGCAGCCAAGGTAGAGGGGAAGATCAGCCCCAGCATTTT
cdr3_length: 15
clone_size: -
v_call: TRBV4-3
j_call: TRBJ1-5
d_call: -

cdr3_aa: CASSQESGREKLFF
cdr3_nt: TGCGCCAGCAGCCAAGAGTCAGGGAGGGAAAAACTGTTTTTT
cdr3_length: 14
clone_size: medium-sized
v_call: TRBV4-1
j_call: TRBJ1-4
d_call: -

cdr3_aa: CASSFVTQLGTEAFF
cdr3_nt: TGTGCCAGCAGCTTCGTCACACAGTTAGGGACTGAAGCTTTCTTT
cdr3_length: 15
clone_size: -
v_call: TRBV7-9
j_call: TRBJ1-1
d_call: -

cdr3_aa: CASRSGSSYNEQFF
cdr3_nt: TGCGCCAGCAGGAGCGGGAGTAGCTACAATGAGCAGTTCTTC
cdr3_length: 14
clone_size: -
v_call: TRBV5-1
j_call: TRBJ2-1
d_call: TRBD2

cdr3_aa: CASKSLRDTNTGELFF
cdr3_nt: TGTGCCAGCAAAAGTCTCCGGGACACCAACACCGGGGAGCTGTTTTTT
cdr3_length: 16
clone_size: medium-sized
v_call: TRBV6-1
j_call: TRBJ2-2
d_call: -